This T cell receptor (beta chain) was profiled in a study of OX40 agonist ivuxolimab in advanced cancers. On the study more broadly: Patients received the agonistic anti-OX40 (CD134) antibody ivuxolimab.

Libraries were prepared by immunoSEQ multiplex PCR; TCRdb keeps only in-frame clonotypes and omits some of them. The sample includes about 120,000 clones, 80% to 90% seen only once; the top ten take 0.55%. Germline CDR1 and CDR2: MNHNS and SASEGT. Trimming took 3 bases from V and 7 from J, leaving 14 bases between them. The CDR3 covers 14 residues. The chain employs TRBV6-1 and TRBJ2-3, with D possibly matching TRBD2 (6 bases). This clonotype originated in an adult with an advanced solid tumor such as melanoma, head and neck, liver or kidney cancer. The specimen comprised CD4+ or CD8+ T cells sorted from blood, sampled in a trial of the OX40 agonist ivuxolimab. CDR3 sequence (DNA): TGTGCCAGCAGTGAGCCGGGAGAGGGTTATACGCAGTATTTT. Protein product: CASSEPGEGYTQYF.